Listed below are T cell receptor beta chains from one sample, sequenced in a study of blood T cells in healthy people across ages. TCRdb reprocessed the 5' RACE reads via MiXCR and lists one record per CDR3 protein. The sample yields about 1.6 million distinct CDR3 sequences, about 31% seen once. Sequencing was performed on blood. These receptors were collected from a woman in her twenties or thirties in good health. Each CDR3 is given with its conserved first and last residue. The D gene is left open where the match is weak. For some rows the clone size is stated as once, few or many, or as a class when expanded; others skip it.

TGTGCCAGCAGCTCAGGGACTGAATTAGAGACTCAGTACTTC CASSSGTELETQYF few TRBJ2-7 NA TRBV3-1
TGCGCCAGCAGCGAACCGGGACTAGCGGGCCAAGAGACCCAGTACTTC CASSEPGLAGQETQYF NA TRBJ2-5 TRBD2 TRBV10-1
TGCGCCAGCAGCCAAGGAGTGAATACCAACTATGGCTACACCTTC CASSQGVNTNYGYTF many TRBJ1-2 NA TRBV4-1
TGTGCCAGCAGGAAGGGACTATCCATGTCAGATACGCAGTATTTT CASRKGLSMSDTQYF NA TRBJ2-3 TRBD2 TRBV7-9
TGTGCCAGCAGCTTAGATACGAGGCCCCTAAACTCCTACAATGAGCAGTTCTTC CASSLDTRPLNSYNEQFF few TRBJ2-1 NA TRBV11-2
TGTGCCAGCAGGAAAGAGCGGAGTCTAGGGGCCCAGTACTTC CASRKERSLGAQYF NA TRBJ2-5 NA TRBV28
TGTGCCAGCAGTTTGGGACTAGCGGGAGACGATGAGCAGTTCTTC CASSLGLAGDDEQFF NA TRBJ2-1 TRBD2 TRBV27
TGTGCCAGCACCCTAAACGCGGTATCTTCACCCCTCCACTTT CASTLNAVSSPLHF NA TRBJ1-6 NA TRBV12-3/TRBV12-4
TGCGCCAGCAGCCCCCAGCGGGGGGGAGAAGATACGCAGTATTTT CASSPQRGGEDTQYF many TRBJ2-3 TRBD2 TRBV5-1
TGTGCCAGCAGTTTATCGGTCAACACGGCTAGCACAGATACGCAGTATTTT CASSLSVNTASTDTQYF few TRBJ2-3 NA TRBV28
TGTGCCTGGAGTTTCCGGCCTAGCGGGAGCACAGATACGCAGTATTTT CAWSFRPSGSTDTQYF NA TRBJ2-3 TRBD2 TRBV30
TGTGCCAGCAGTGGGGCTGGCCAGGGGGCCTCTAACTATGGCTACACCTTC CASSGAGQGASNYGYTF NA TRBJ1-2 TRBD1 TRBV25-1
TGTGCCAGCAGCGTGGCAGGGGGCGACACCGGGGAGCTGTTTTTT CASSVAGGDTGELFF few TRBJ2-2 TRBD1 TRBV7-2
TGCGCCAGCAGCCCCTCCGGGGTAGCGGGAGCGGTGGGGGCCAACGTCCTGACTTTC CASSPSGVAGAVGANVLTF few TRBJ2-6 TRBD2 TRBV4-1
TGTGCCTGGAGCCGGATGGCCCGTTGGTCACCCCTCCACTTT CAWSRMARWSPLHF NA TRBJ1-6 NA TRBV30
TGTGCCAGCAGCCCCGGGACAGGGAGAAGAAACTATGGCTACACCTTC CASSPGTGRRNYGYTF NA TRBJ1-2 TRBD1 TRBV7-3